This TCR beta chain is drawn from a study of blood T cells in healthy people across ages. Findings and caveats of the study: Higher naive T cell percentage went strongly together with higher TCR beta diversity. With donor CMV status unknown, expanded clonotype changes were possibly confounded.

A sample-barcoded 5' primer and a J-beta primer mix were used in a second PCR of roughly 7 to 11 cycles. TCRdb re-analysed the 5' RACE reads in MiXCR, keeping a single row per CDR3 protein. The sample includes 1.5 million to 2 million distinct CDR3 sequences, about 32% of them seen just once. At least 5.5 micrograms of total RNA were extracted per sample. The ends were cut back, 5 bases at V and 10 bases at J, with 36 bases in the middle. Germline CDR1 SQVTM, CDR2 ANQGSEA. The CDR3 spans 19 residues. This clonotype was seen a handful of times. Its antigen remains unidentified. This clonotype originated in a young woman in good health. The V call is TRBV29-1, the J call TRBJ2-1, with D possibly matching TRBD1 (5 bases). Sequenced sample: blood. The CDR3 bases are TGCAGCGTTCAAAAGGGGAAATGGAGCTCCTTAAGCTCCTCTTGGGAGCAGTTCTTC. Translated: CSVQKGKWSSLSSSWEQFF.